This T cell receptor (beta chain) appears in the sequencing data of a study of identifying expanded T cells in peripheral blood. Study results and limitations: Across healthy donors, higher total template counts meant significantly greater two-week count variance. Differentially abundant clones: 1 to 1.5 between replicates, roughly 16 at around 14 days, under 25 at four.

Method: immunoSEQ multiplex PCR; TCRdb's copy keeps in-frame clones and lacks some. The sample includes some 76,000 clones, 75% to 90% of them seen just once. As for this clone: What it binds is not known.

Healthy donors had no documented immune events, such as infections, while sampled. The sample consisted of blood. The clonotype originates from a person aged 18 to 70 in good health.

The CDR3 sequence: CASSPQGLAGETQYF. The DNA of the CDR3 is TGTGCCAGCTCACCACAAGGACTAGCCGGAGAGACCCAGTACTTC. The J gene is TRBJ2-5, the V gene TRBV18; 8 nucleotides align to TRBD2. V dropped 1 base and J dropped 4; count of bases not matched to a gene: 5. The CDR3 is made up of 15 amino acids. Germline V gives CDR1 KGHSH, CDR2 LQKENI.